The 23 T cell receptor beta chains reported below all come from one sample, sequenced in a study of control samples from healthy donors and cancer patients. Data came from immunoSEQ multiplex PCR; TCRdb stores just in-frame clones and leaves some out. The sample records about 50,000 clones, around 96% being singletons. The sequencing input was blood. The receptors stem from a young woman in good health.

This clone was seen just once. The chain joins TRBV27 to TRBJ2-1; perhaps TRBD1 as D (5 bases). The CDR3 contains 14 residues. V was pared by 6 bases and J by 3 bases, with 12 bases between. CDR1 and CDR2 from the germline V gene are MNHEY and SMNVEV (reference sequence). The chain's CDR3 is CASRGLDVYNEQFF. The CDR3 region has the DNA TGTGCCAGCAGGGGGCTAGATGTCTACAATGAGCAGTTCTTC.

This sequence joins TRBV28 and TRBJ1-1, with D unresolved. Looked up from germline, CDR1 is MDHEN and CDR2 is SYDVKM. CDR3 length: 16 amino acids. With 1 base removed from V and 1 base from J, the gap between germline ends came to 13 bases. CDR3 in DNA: TGTGCCAGCAGTTTATTGCCCGGCGGGGAGAACACTGAAGCTTTCTTT. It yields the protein CASSLLPGGENTEAFF.

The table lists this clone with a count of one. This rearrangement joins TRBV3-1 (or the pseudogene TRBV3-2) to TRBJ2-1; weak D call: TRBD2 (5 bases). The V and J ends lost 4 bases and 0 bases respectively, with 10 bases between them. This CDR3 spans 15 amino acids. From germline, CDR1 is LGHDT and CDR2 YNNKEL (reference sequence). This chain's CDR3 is CASSPSAVSYNEQFF. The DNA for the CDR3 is TGTGCCAGCAGCCCCTCAGCGGTCTCCTACAATGAGCAGTTCTTC.

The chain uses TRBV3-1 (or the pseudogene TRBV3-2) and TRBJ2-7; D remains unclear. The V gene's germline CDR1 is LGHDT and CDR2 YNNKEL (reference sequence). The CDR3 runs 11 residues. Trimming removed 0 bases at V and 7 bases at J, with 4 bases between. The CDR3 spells CASSQEREQYF. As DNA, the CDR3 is TGTGCCAGCAGCCAAGAACGGGAGCAGTACTTC.

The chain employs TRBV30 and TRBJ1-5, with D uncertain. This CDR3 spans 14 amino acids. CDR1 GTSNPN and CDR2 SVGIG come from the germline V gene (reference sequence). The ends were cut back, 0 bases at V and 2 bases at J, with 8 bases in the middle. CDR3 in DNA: TGTGCCTGGAGTGTTGATCTGGGCAATCAGCCCCAGCATTTT. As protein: CAWSVDLGNQPQHF.

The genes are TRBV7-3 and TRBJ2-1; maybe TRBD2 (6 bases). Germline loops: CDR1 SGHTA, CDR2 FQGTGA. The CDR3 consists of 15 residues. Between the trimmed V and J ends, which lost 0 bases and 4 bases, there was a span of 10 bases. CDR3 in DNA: TGTGCCAGCAGCTTAACTAGCGGACTATACAATGAGCAGTTCTTC. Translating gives CASSLTSGLYNEQFF.

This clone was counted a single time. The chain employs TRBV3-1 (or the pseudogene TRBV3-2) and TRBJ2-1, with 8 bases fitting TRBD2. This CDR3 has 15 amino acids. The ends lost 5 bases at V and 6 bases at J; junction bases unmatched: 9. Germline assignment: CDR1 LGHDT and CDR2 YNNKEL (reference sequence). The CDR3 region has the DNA TGTGCCAGCAGCGACCTAGCGGGCCCACGCAATGAGCAGTTCTTC. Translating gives CASSDLAGPRNEQFF.

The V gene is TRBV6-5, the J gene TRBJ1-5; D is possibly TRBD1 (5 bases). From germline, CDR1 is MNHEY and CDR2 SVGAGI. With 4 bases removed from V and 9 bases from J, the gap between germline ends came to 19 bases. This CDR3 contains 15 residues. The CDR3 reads CASSSRGTRRGPQHF. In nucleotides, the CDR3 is TGTGCCAGCAGTTCCCGAGGGACCCGCCGGGGGCCCCAGCATTTT.

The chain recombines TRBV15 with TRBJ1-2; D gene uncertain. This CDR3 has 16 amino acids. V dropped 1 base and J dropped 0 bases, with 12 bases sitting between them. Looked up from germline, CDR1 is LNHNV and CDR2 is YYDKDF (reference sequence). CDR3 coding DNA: TGTGCCACCAGCAGAGTAGGTACAGACTCTAACTATGGCTACACCTTC. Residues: CATSRVGTDSNYGYTF.

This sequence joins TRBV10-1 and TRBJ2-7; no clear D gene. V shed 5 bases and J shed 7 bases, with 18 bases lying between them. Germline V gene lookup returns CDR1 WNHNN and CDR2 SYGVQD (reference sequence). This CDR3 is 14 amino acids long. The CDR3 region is CASSMRPQYGEQYF. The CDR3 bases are TGCGCCAGCAGTATGCGGCCACAATACGGGGAGCAGTACTTC.

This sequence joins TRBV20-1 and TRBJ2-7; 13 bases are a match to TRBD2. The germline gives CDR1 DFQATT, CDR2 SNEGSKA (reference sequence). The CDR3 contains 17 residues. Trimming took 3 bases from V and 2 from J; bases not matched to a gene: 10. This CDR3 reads CSASWTSGSAPPYEQYF. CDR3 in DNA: TGCAGTGCTAGTTGGACTAGCGGGAGCGCCCCCCCCTACGAGCAGTACTTC.

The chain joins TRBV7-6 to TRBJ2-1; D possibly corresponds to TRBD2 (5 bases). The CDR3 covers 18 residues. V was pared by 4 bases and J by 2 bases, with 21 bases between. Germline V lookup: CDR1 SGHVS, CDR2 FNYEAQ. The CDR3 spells CASSSFPSRWDTYNEQFF. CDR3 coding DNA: TGTGCCAGCAGCTCCTTCCCTAGCCGCTGGGATACCTACAATGAGCAGTTCTTC.

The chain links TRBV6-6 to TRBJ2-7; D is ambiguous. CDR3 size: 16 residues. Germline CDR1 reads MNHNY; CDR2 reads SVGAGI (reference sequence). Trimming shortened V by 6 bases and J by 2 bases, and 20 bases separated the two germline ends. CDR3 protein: CASSSQPHGQTYEQYF. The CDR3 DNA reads TGTGCCAGCAGCTCCCAGCCACACGGCCAAACCTACGAGCAGTACTTC.

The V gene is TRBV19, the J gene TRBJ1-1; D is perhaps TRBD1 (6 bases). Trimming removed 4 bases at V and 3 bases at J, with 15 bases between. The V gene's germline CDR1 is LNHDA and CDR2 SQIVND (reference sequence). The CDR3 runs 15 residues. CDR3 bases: TGTGCCAGTAGTACAGACCGGGACACAGACACTGAAGCTTTCTTT. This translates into CASSTDRDTDTEAFF.

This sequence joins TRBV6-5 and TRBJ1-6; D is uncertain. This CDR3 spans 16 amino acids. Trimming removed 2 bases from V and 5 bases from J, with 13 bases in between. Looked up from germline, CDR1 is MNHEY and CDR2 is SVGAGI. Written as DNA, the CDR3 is TGTGCCAGCAGTTACGGGGTCCTAAATCATAATTCACCCCTCCACTTT. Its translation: CASSYGVLNHNSPLHF.

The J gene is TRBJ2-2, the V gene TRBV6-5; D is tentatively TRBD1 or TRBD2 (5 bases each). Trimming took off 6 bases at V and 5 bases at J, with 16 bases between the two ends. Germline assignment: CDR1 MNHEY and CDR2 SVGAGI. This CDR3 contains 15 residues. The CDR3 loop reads CASSARERLTGELFF. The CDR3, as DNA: TGTGCCAGCAGCGCCAGGGAGAGACTAACCGGGGAGCTGTTTTTT.

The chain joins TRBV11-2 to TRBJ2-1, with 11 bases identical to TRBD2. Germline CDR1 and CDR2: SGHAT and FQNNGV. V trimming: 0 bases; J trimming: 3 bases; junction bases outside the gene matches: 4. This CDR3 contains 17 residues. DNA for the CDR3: TGTGCCAGCAGCTTAGAGGGACTAGCGGATTACTACAATGAGCAGTTCTTC. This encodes CASSLEGLADYYNEQFF.

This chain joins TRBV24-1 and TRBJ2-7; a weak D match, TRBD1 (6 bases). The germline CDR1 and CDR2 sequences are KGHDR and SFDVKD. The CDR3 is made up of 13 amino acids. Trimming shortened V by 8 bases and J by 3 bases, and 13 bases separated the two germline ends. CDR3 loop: CATIGDNGYEQYF. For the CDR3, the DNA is TGTGCCACCATAGGGGACAACGGCTACGAGCAGTACTTC.

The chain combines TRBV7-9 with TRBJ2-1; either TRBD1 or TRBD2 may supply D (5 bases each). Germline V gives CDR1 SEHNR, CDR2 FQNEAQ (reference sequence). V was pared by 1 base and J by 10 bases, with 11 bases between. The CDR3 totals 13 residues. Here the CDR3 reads CASSLGAGTEQFF. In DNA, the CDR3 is TGTGCCAGCAGCTTAGGGGCCGGGACGGAGCAGTTCTTC.

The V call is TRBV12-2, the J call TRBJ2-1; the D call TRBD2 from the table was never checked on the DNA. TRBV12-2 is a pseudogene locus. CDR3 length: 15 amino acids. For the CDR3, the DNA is TGTGCAAGTCGCCAAGGACTAGTCGGTTTTAATGAGCAGTTCTTC. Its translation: CASRQGLVGFNEQFF.

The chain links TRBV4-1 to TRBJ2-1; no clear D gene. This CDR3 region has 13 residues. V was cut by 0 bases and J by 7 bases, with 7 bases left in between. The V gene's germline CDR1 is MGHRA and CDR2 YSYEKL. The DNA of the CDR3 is TGCGCCAGCAGCCAAGATCAGTGGAATGAGCAGTTCTTC. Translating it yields CASSQDQWNEQFF.

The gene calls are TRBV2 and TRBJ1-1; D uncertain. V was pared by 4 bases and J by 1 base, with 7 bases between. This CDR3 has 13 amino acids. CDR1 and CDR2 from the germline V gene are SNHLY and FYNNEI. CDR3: CASSGQQNTEAFF. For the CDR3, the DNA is TGTGCCAGCAGTGGTCAACAGAACACTGAAGCTTTCTTT.

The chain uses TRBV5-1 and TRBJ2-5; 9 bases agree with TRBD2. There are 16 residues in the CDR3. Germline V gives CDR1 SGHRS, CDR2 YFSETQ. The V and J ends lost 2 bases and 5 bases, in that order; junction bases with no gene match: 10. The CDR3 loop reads CASSFGLAGAGETQYF. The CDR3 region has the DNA TGCGCCAGCAGCTTCGGTTTAGCGGGAGCGGGGGAGACCCAGTACTTC.